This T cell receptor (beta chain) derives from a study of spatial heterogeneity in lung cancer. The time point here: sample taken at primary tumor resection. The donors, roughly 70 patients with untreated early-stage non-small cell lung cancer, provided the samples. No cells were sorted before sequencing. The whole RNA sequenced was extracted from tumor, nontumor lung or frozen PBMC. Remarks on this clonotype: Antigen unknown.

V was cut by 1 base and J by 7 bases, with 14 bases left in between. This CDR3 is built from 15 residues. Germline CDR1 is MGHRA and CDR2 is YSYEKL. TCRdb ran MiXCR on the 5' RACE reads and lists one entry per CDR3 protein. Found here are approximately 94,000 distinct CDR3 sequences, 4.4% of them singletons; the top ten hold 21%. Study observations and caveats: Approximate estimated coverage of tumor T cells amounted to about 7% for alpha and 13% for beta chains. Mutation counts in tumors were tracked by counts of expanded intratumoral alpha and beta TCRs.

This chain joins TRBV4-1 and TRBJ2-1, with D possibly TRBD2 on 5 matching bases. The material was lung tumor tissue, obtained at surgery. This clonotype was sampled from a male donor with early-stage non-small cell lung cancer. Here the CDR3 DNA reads TGCGCCAGCAGCCAAGGCCCAGCGGCTTCGAATGAGCAGTTCTTC. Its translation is CASSQGPAASNEQFF.